The 9 T cell receptor beta chains below were found in one sample sequenced in a study of tumor-infiltrating lymphocytes in glioblastoma multiforme. Three nested ARM-PCR rounds with V-beta and C-beta primers built TCRB libraries. Via MiXCR, TCRdb re-called the multiplex PCR reads, giving one row per CDR3 protein. The table shows approximately 13,000 distinct CDR3 sequences, with roughly 70% occurring only once. Material: brain tumor tissue. The receptors were gathered from a male donor with glioblastoma.

Worth noting for this clonotype: The conserved phenylalanine or tryptophan normally closing the CDR3 is absent here, so this likely arose from a read error. The genes are TRBV5-4 and TRBJ2-3; D not resolved. The DNA end favors TRBJ1-5, so the J call may be wrong. This CDR3 contains 14 residues. CDR1 SGHNT and CDR2 YYREEE come from the germline V gene (reference sequence). Here the CDR3 DNA reads TGTGCCAGCAGCCAACTAGCGGGAGGAGATAAGCAGCATGTT. Protein sequence: CASSQLAGGDKQHV.

The V call is TRBV11-2, the J call TRBJ2-7, with no clear D. This CDR3 has 11 residues. CDR1 and CDR2 (germline): SGHAT, FQNNGV. V shed 0 bases and J shed 4 bases, with 1 base lying between them. The CDR3 sequence: CASSLEYEQYF. The DNA for the CDR3 is TGTGCCAGCAGCTTAGAGTACGAGCAGTACTTC.

This clonotype was picked up a small number of times. This rearrangement joins TRBV11-2 to TRBJ2-5; D is tentatively TRBD1 or TRBD2 (6 bases each). Deletions cut 7 bases from V and 2 bases from J, with 17 bases between. CDR1 and CDR2 from the germline V gene are SGHAT and FQNNGV. There are 15 residues in the CDR3. Written as DNA, the CDR3 is TGTGCCAGCATCACTCCTGGAGGGGGGCAAGAGACCCAGTACTTC. This gives the protein CASITPGGGQETQYF.

A note on this clonotype: A much larger clone lies one base from this, so it may be a read error. V usage is TRBV7-9 and J usage is TRBJ2-3; D remains unclear. Germline CDR1 and CDR2: SEHNR and FQNEAQ (reference sequence). Trimming removed 5 bases from V and 3 bases from J, with 12 bases in between. The CDR3 is 14 amino acids. The CDR3 reads CASSPSHGTDTQYF. CDR3 nucleotides: TGTGCCAGCAGCCCCTCTCATGGGACAGATACGCAGTATTTT. Drawing the rest from reference TRBV7-9 and TRBJ2-3, the complete variable domain is DTGVSQNPRHKITKRGQNVTFRCDPISEHNRLYWYRQTLGQGPEFLTYFQNEAQLEKSRLLSDRFSAERPKGSFSTLEIQRTEQGDSAMYLCASSPSHGTDTQYFGPGTRLTVL.

Many counts were recorded for this clonotype. V and J are TRBV5-1 and TRBJ2-7; 7 positions match TRBD2. Trimming at V came to 0 bases and at J to 6 bases, leaving 12 bases not matched to a gene. Per the germline V gene, CDR1 is SGHRS and CDR2 is YFSETQ. This CDR3 contains 16 residues. CDR3 loop: CASSLAGGSVLFEQYF. The CDR3 DNA follows: TGCGCCAGCAGCTTGGCCGGGGGGAGCGTCTTATTCGAGCAGTACTTC.

The chain couples TRBV11-2 to TRBJ1-1; TRBD1 agrees at 7 bases. Looked up from germline, CDR1 is SGHAT and CDR2 is FQNNGV. This CDR3 region has 12 residues. Trimming removed 5 bases from V and 7 bases from J; junction bases left unmatched: 4. The chain's CDR3 is CASSAGGIEAFF. DNA of the CDR3: TGTGCCAGCAGCGCAGGGGGGATTGAAGCTTTCTTT.

About this clonotype: Germline and junction disagree at one end, which may indicate a read error. This sequence joins TRBV29-1 and TRBJ2-1, with D possibly TRBD2 on 6 matching bases. Germline V gene sequence: CDR1 SQVTM, CDR2 ANQGSEA. CDR3 length equals 14 residues. The CDR3 sequence is CSWGGRVQDNEQFF. CDR3 DNA: TGCAGCTGGGGAGGTAGGGTTCAAGACAATGAGCAGTTCTTT.

A note on this clonotype: A much bigger clone sits one base away, suggesting this may be a read error. The rearrangement joins TRBV7-9 to TRBJ2-4; weak D call: TRBD1 (5 bases). V gave up 5 bases and J gave up 3 bases, with 20 bases separating them. From germline, CDR1 is SEHNR and CDR2 FQNEAQ (reference sequence). CDR3 length equals 17 residues. The CDR3 loop is CASSDTTTGIVKNIQYF. The CDR3 DNA is TGTGCCAGCAGCGATACAACTACAGGTATAGTCAAAAACATTCAGTACTTC.

Comments on this clonotype: One junction end does not reproduce the germline sequence, and a read error may be involved. The chain links TRBV11-2 to TRBJ2-1, with 7 positions matching TRBD2. Germline lookup yields CDR1 SGHAT and CDR2 FQNNGV. This CDR3 region has 17 residues. The CDR3 nucleotides read TGCACCAGCAGATTAGTCCCCGCTAGCGGCACCTACAATGAGCAGTTCTTC. This gives the protein CTSRLVPASGTYNEQFF.